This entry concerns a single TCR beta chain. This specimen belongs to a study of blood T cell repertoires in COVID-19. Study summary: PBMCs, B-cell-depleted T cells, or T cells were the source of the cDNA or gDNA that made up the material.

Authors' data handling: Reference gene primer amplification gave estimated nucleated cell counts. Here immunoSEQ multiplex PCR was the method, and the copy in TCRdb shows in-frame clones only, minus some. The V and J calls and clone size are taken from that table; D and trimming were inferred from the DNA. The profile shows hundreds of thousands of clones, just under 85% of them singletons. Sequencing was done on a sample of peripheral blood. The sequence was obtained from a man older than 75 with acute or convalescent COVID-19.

The CDR3 loop reads CASSPRQGGFSNQPQHF. CDR3 DNA: TGTGCCAGCTCACCCCGACAGGGTGGATTTAGCAATCAGCCCCAGCATTTT. The chain joins TRBV2 to TRBJ1-5; 7 bases agree with TRBD1. With V trimmed by 8 bases and J by 0 bases, 13 bases remained unmatched. The CDR3 has 17 amino acids. Germline assignment: CDR1 SNHLY and CDR2 FYNNEI.